The rows below give T cell receptor beta chains drawn from one sample of a study of vaccination and CD4 T cells after COVID-19. TCRdb passed the PCR reads through MiXCR, listing each CDR3 protein once. The table lists 9,500 to 12,000 distinct CDR3 sequences, around 23% of them singletons, with roughly a quarter in the top ten. Their antigens remain unidentified. The material was CD4+ T cells from blood, cultured in vitro, obtained after SARS-CoV-2 vaccination. The origin of the receptors is a human donor who had recovered from COVID-19. CDR3s include the opening cysteine and the closing phenylalanine or tryptophan. A D gene is named only where the DNA matches it firmly. Some rows have no size entry. The others give once, few or many, or a class for an expanded clone.

V	D	size	length	J	CDR3	DNA
TRBV21-1	NA	NA	16	TRBJ1-1	CASSNWDRGMRTEAFF	TGTGCCAGCAGCAACTGGGACAGGGGGATGAGGACTGAAGCTTTCTTT
TRBV7-3	NA	medium-sized	13	TRBJ1-6	CASSPSVNSPLHF	TGTGCCAGCAGCCCTTCAGTTAATTCACCCCTCCACTTT
TRBV7-2	NA	few	13	TRBJ2-3	CASSWGGTDTQYF	TGTGCCAGCAGCTGGGGAGGCACAGATACGCAGTATTTT
TRBV6-1	TRBD1	few	15	TRBJ2-7	CASSWDRPLTYEQYF	TGTGCCAGCAGCTGGGACAGACCTCTTACCTACGAGCAGTACTTC
TRBV18	TRBD1	NA	15	TRBJ2-7	CASSPSSTGVYEQYF	TGTGCCAGCTCACCATCGTCGACAGGGGTTTACGAGCAGTACTTC
TRBV7-2	TRBD2	medium-sized	15	TRBJ2-3	CASSLASGGYGTQYF	TGTGCCAGCAGCTTAGCTAGCGGGGGATACGGTACGCAGTATTTT
TRBV27	NA	few	13	TRBJ2-5	CAARGQHQETQYF	TGTGCCGCTAGAGGACAGCATCAAGAGACCCAGTACTTC
TRBV6-6	NA	NA	12	TRBJ1-2	CASRGARGGYTF	TGTGCCAGCAGAGGCGCCAGGGGAGGCTACACCTTC
TRBV21-1	NA	few	14	TRBJ1-6	CASSNGRRNSPLHF	TGTGCCAGCAGCAACGGCAGGAGGAATTCACCCCTCCACTTT
TRBV7-9	TRBD2	medium-sized	17	TRBJ2-7	CASSSGLAGAILYEQYF	TGTGCCAGCAGCTCCGGACTAGCGGGGGCCATCCTCTACGAGCAGTACTTC
TRBV10-3	TRBD1	NA	12	TRBJ1-2	CAIQRGGVGYTF	TGTGCCATCCAGCGAGGGGGCGTTGGCTACACCTTC
TRBV24-1	TRBD2	few	15	TRBJ2-1	CATSGSLAGGYEQFF	TGTGCCACCAGTGGTTCCCTAGCGGGAGGGTATGAGCAGTTCTTC